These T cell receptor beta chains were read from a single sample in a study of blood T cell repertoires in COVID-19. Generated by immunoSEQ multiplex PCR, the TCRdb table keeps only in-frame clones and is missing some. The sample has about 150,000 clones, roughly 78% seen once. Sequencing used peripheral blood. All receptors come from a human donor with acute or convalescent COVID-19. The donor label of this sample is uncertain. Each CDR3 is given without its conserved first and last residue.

CDR3aa: ASRGGEETQY
j_gene: TRBJ2-5
v_gene: TRBV12-3/TRBV12-4

CDR3aa: ACLVAGASYEQY
j_gene: TRBJ2-7
v_gene: TRBV30

CDR3aa: ASSEDYGYT
j_gene: TRBJ1-2
v_gene: TRBV7-9

CDR3aa: ASSPTSGGAAEQF
j_gene: TRBJ2-1
v_gene: TRBV18

CDR3aa: ASQLQGVHTEAF
j_gene: TRBJ1-1
v_gene: TRBV19

CDR3aa: ASSPQSGRGNYGYT
j_gene: TRBJ1-2
v_gene: TRBV4-3

CDR3aa: ASSQDWTGSHYGYT
j_gene: TRBJ1-2
v_gene: TRBV3-1/TRBV3-2

CDR3aa: ASSTGPDSNQPQH
j_gene: TRBJ1-5
v_gene: TRBV9

CDR3aa: ASSVVAGLNTEAF
j_gene: TRBJ1-1
v_gene: TRBV9

CDR3aa: ASSMRTVPDTQY
j_gene: TRBJ2-3
v_gene: TRBV19

CDR3aa: ASSPASGGLYGYT
j_gene: TRBJ1-2
v_gene: TRBV6-4

CDR3aa: ASSASATSGGYEQF
j_gene: TRBJ2-1
v_gene: TRBV11-3

CDR3aa: AISDQGQDGNEKLF
j_gene: TRBJ1-4
v_gene: TRBV10-3

CDR3aa: ASSPTTLFSGNTIY
j_gene: TRBJ1-3
v_gene: TRBV11-1

CDR3aa: ASSPDRGRNEQY
j_gene: TRBJ2-7
v_gene: TRBV5-4

CDR3aa: ASRGGVPGANVLT
j_gene: TRBJ2-6
v_gene: TRBV7-2